The 21 T cell receptor beta chains reported below all come from one sample, sequenced in a study of T cells in Graves' hyperthyroidism and ophthalmopathy. It was RNA transcripts that yielded the amplified TCR beta CDR3 regions. A set of HTBI primers served as the primers for a first-round RT-PCR of the TCR CDR3. TCRdb re-called the multiplex PCR reads with MiXCR, one entry per CDR3 protein. Of about 290,000 distinct CDR3 sequences listed, 15% are singletons. The specimen was blood. The receptors were sampled from a woman between 45 and 60 years old with Graves' hyperthyroidism that later progressed to Graves' ophthalmopathy.

This clonotype was picked up many times. The chain employs TRBV7-8 and TRBJ1-4, with TRBD1 as a possible D gene (5 bases). V was pared by 0 bases and J by 8 bases, with 13 bases between. The germline gives CDR1 SGHVS, CDR2 FQNEAQ. CDR3 size: 15 residues. CDR3 DNA: TGTGCCAGCAGCTTAGCGCAGGGAATCAGAGAAAAACTGTTTTTT. Protein product: CASSLAQGIREKLFF.

The chain couples TRBV16 to TRBJ1-1; 10 bases map to TRBD1. The CDR3 has 15 amino acids. Germline lookup yields CDR1 KGHSY and CDR2 FQNENV. J was trimmed by 4 bases and V by 6 bases; bases with no gene match: 8. The CDR3, as DNA: TGTGCCAGCAGGACCGGGACAGGGGCGGTCACTGAAGCTTTCTTT. Translating gives CASRTGTGAVTEAFF.

This clonotype was counted only a few times. V and J are TRBV5-6 and TRBJ1-1; D is ambiguous. The CDR3 has 13 residues. V lost 0 bases, J lost 8 bases, and 11 bases lay in between. Germline V gene sequence: CDR1 SGHDT, CDR2 YYEEEE. The DNA of the CDR3 is TGTGCCAGCAGCTTGGCCAACGCCGGAGAAGCTTTCTTT. It codes for CASSLANAGEAFF.

The rearrangement joins TRBV7-6 to TRBJ2-7, with TRBD1 as a possible D gene (6 bases). Germline CDR1 SGHVS, CDR2 FNYEAQ. The CDR3 is 18 amino acids. The V gene lost 3 bases and the J gene lost 5 bases, with 26 bases spanning the gap. The CDR3 DNA reads as TGTGCCAGCAGCTTTAGTCCCCCGACAGGCCTGCTGAGGGACGAGCAGTACTTC. Its protein product is CASSFSPPTGLLRDEQYF.

This clonotype occurred a few times. The chain combines TRBV6-1 with TRBJ2-1; D possibly corresponds to TRBD1 (6 bases). This CDR3 comprises 13 residues. V gave up 6 bases and J gave up 8 bases, with 14 bases separating them. CDR1 and CDR2 (germline): MNHNS, SASEGT. CDR3 in amino acids: CASSERTVDEQFF. The CDR3 DNA reads TGTGCCAGCAGCGAGAGGACAGTAGATGAGCAGTTCTTC.

This clonotype was detected ten times or more. J is TRBJ2-5 and V is TRBV7-2; TRBD1 matches 8 bases. The germline V gene encodes CDR1 SGHTA and CDR2 FQGNSA. The CDR3 length is 16 residues. J was trimmed by 3 bases and V by 5 bases; bases with no gene match: 11. The CDR3 DNA follows: TGTGCCAGCAGCCCAGCGGACAGGGCTGGGGAAGAGACCCAGTACTTC. Translation gives CASSPADRAGEETQYF. Variable domain in full (rest from reference TRBV7-2 and TRBJ2-5): GAGVSQSPSNKVTEKGKDVELRCDPISGHTALYWYRQSLGQGLEFLIYFQGNSAPDKSGLPSDRFSAERTGGSVSTLTIQRTQQEDSAVYLCASSPADRAGEETQYFGPGTRLLVL.

This clonotype appeared many times. The V and J genes are TRBV12-3 or TRBV12-4 and TRBJ1-5, with D uncertain. The CDR3 covers 15 residues. Trimming removed 3 bases at V and 5 bases at J, with 14 bases between. DNA for the CDR3: TGTGCCAGCAGTTTCACGACAAGTCACTATCAGCCCCAGCATTTT. Amino acid sequence: CASSFTTSHYQPQHF.

The table lists this clonotype with a few counts. This chain connects TRBV2 to TRBJ2-3; D uncertain. The length of the CDR3 is 13 residues. With 1 base removed from V and 4 bases from J, the gap between germline ends came to 6 bases. Germline CDR1 SNHLY, CDR2 FYNNEI. CDR3 protein: CASSEEIADTQYF. CDR3 nucleotides: TGTGCCAGCAGTGAAGAGATTGCAGATACGCAGTATTTT.

This clonotype was detected many times. The chain carries TRBV3-1 and TRBJ2-7, with TRBD2 matching over 9 bases. This CDR3 has 16 residues. CDR1 is LGHDT and CDR2 is YNNKEL in the germline V gene (reference sequence). Unmatched junction bases numbered 15, after V lost 5 bases and J lost 7 bases. The CDR3 DNA is TGTGCCAGCAGCTCTAGATCGGGACTAGCCCAGGGGGAGCAGTACTTC. Translated, it gives CASSSRSGLAQGEQYF.

This clonotype occurred many times. The chain combines TRBV6-1 with TRBJ2-3; 9 bases agree with TRBD1. Looked up from germline, CDR1 is MNHNS and CDR2 is SASEGT. The CDR3 is made up of 17 amino acids. V trimming: 8 bases; J trimming: 3 bases; junction bases outside the gene matches: 15. The CDR3: CASRRVSGTGITDTQYF. CDR3 bases: TGTGCCAGCCGGAGGGTTAGTGGGACAGGGATTACAGATACGCAGTATTTT.

This clonotype has a count of ten or more. V usage is TRBV7-8 and J usage is TRBJ2-1, with TRBD2 matching 8 bases. The J segment lost 1 base and the V segment lost 6 bases, leaving 5 bases of the junction unmatched. The CDR3 is 15 residues long. From germline, CDR1 is SGHVS and CDR2 FQNEAQ. The CDR3 DNA reads as TGTGCCAGCAGTCCGACTAGCGTGTCCTACAATGAGCAGTTCTTC. Translation: CASSPTSVSYNEQFF.

This chain uses TRBV19 with TRBJ2-7; 8 positions agree with TRBD1. The CDR3 is 14 residues long. Germline CDR1 reads LNHDA; CDR2 reads SQIVND (reference sequence). With 5 bases clipped from V and 3 bases from J, the junction kept 6 bases outside the gene matches. The CDR3 spells CASSEVQGDYEQYF. CDR3 coding DNA: TGTGCCAGTAGTGAGGTACAGGGGGACTACGAGCAGTACTTC.

There are many counts of this clonotype. The chain has TRBV28 and TRBJ2-3; tentatively, D is TRBD2 (5 bases). Germline CDR1 reads MDHEN; CDR2 reads SYDVKM. V dropped 5 bases and J dropped 0 bases, with 15 bases sitting between them. The CDR3 runs to 16 residues. The CDR3 region has the DNA TGTGCCAGCAGTCCCCCGACGCGCGGGAGCACAGATACGCAGTATTTT. Translated, it gives CASSPPTRGSTDTQYF.

This clonotype was found many times. The CDR3 is CASSVESSSYEQYF. CDR3 DNA: TGTGCCAGCAGCGTAGAATCCAGTTCCTACGAGCAGTACTTC. The genes are TRBV9 and TRBJ2-7; D call uncertain. The CDR3 is 14 amino acids. Trimming cost V 0 bases and J 1 base, with 8 bases left between them. CDR1 is SGDLS and CDR2 is YYNGEE in the germline V gene.

This clonotype was counted many times. This chain connects TRBV20-1 to TRBJ2-7; 12 bases fit TRBD1. V shed 7 bases and J 7 bases; nucleotides not matched to a gene: 8. Per the germline V gene, CDR1 is DFQATT and CDR2 is SNEGSKA (reference sequence). This CDR3 spans 13 amino acids. As DNA, the CDR3 is TGCAGTGTCCCGGGACAGGGGGCTCCAGAGCAGTACTTC. Translated: CSVPGQGAPEQYF.

This clonotype was detected only a few times. The gene calls are TRBV25-1 and TRBJ2-7; D not certain. Germline CDR1 reads MGHDK; CDR2 reads SYGVNS. CDR3 size: 8 residues. Here the CDR3 DNA reads TGTGCTTTCTACGAGCAGTACTTC. Translating it yields CAFYEQYF.

This clonotype has just a few counts. At one boundary the junction diverges from the germline segment, which might be a read error. The genes are TRBV28 and TRBJ2-1; the D is unclear. Per germline, CDR1 MDHEN and CDR2 SYDVKM. The CDR3 consists of 16 residues. The chain's CDR3 is CASSSRETQTYDEQFF. The DNA for the CDR3 is TGTGCCAGCAGTTCCCGTGAGACCCAAACCTACGATGAGCAGTTCTTC.

This clonotype showed up many times. The chain's CDR3 is CATRKGAPNYGYTF. CDR3 nucleotide sequence: TGTGCCACTCGGAAGGGGGCCCCTAACTATGGCTACACCTTC. The rearrangement uses TRBV3-1 and TRBJ1-2, with 7 bases fitting TRBD1. V was pared by 10 bases and J by 0 bases, with 8 bases of the junction left unmatched. The CDR3 loop spans 14 amino acids. Per the germline V gene, CDR1 is LGHDT and CDR2 is YNNKEL (reference sequence).

This clonotype was counted many times. The chain recombines TRBV7-6 with TRBJ2-3; no definite D call. V was trimmed by 5 bases and J by 5 bases, leaving 17 bases between them. Germline assignment: CDR1 SGHVS and CDR2 FNYEAQ. The CDR3 is made up of 15 amino acids. The CDR3, as DNA: TGTGCCAGCAGCGGAGAGCTGTCGACGGGAGATACGCAGTATTTT. This sequence encodes CASSGELSTGDTQYF.

This CDR3 is CASMPGLNTEAFF. The CDR3 bases are TGTGCCAGCATGCCGGGCCTGAACACTGAAGCTTTCTTT. The V and J genes are TRBV28 and TRBJ1-1; D ambiguous. The CDR3 totals 13 residues. The germline V gene encodes CDR1 MDHEN and CDR2 SYDVKM. V was pared by 7 bases and J by 0 bases, with 9 bases between.

This clonotype was counted ten times or more. The chain has TRBV28 and TRBJ2-1; 7 bases are a match to TRBD2. The CDR3 totals 15 residues. In germline, CDR1 is MDHEN, CDR2 SYDVKM. Germline trimming cut 5 bases from V and 7 bases from J; bases unmatched to any gene: 11. The CDR3 reads CASSPGRGGVNEQFF. The CDR3 DNA sequence: TGTGCCAGCAGTCCTGGGAGGGGTGGTGTGAATGAGCAGTTCTTC.